The clone carrying this T cell receptor (beta chain) was found once. Its specificity is not known. The PCR employed 60 Vbeta primers together with 13 Jbeta primers. Sequencing used immunoSEQ multiplex PCR; TCRdb keeps in-frame clones, though not all of them. This sample has about 190,000 clones, with roughly 77% found just once. The germline V gene has CDR1 MGHRA and CDR2 YSYEKL. This CDR3 has 16 residues. J gave up 6 bases and V 0 bases, and 7 bases lay outside the gene matches. This sample was taken from a study of cytomegalovirus exposure and HLA in healthy donors. General study findings and limits: The authors enumerated over 150 TCR beta chains as linked to cytomegalovirus. Reports state that TCR beta sequences accurately predicted most subjects' HLA-A and HLA-B alleles. Cytomegalovirus status was reportedly diagnosed by the classifier with high specificity and sensitivity.

The genes are TRBV4-1 and TRBJ2-1, with 8 bases identical to TRBD2. The sample consisted of PBMCs. This receptor was obtained from a woman under 40 in good health and CMV-seropositive. CDR3 in DNA: TGCGCCAGCAGCCAAGATACCAGCGGGAGAATCAATGAGCAGTTCTTC. It encodes CASSQDTSGRINEQFF.